This T cell receptor (beta chain) was obtained from a study of cytomegalovirus exposure and HLA in healthy donors. The PCR contained 60 Vbeta and 13 Jbeta primers. TCRdb's copy holds only in-frame clones and misses some; the assay was immunoSEQ multiplex PCR. This table holds a few hundred thousand clones, roughly 90% found once. Germline V gives CDR1 SGHAT, CDR2 FQNNGV. CDR3 length: 14 residues. The rearrangement uses TRBV11-2 and TRBJ2-5; tentative D call: TRBD2 (5 bases). The closer fit of TRBJ2-7 to the DNA end suggests the J call may be wrong. The sequence was collected from a woman aged 18-29 years in good health and CMV-seronegative. Sequencing used PBMCs. CDR3 in DNA: TGTGCCAGCAGCTTAGAGCGCGGGTCCTACGAGCAGTACTTC. Residues: CASSLERGSYEQYF.